This passage covers 6 T cell receptor beta chains from one sample sequenced in a study of tumor-infiltrating lymphocytes in primary liver carcinoma. Synthesis of TCR beta cDNA was carried out from 500 ng total RNA with a constant-region primer. Researchers made the TCR beta libraries by running three nested multiplex PCR rounds with slightly modified ARM-PCR. TRBV1-TRBV30 forward primers paired with a C-beta reverse primer drove the first two PCR rounds, roughly 9 cycles each. MiXCR was run by TCRdb on the multiplex PCR reads, yielding one entry per CDR3 protein. Of more than 45,000 distinct CDR3 sequences listed, around 77% are singletons. From around 18-30 mg of unsorted bulk tissue, DNA and RNA were co-extracted together. Sequences were obtained from liver tumor tissue from sampling region 5. As to subset: tumor region T5, tumor centre. The receptors were sampled from a man aged 40-49 years with primary liver carcinoma and hepatitis B virus infection.

Comment on this clonotype: The conserved closing phenylalanine or tryptophan is absent in this CDR3, likely reflecting a read error. V usage is TRBV12-3 or TRBV12-4 and J usage is TRBJ2-5; no clear D gene. With 5 bases removed from V and 3 bases from J, the gap between germline ends came to 13 bases. There are 14 residues in the CDR3. The DNA of the CDR3 is TGTGCCAGCAGTCCGGCCGGAGTTGAAGAGACCCAGTACTAC. This encodes CASSPAGVEETQYY.

Comments on this clonotype: Germline and junction disagree at one end, which may indicate a read error. The CDR3 region is CSAPLGVETQYF. The CDR3 DNA reads TGCAGCGCTCCATTGGGCGTGGAGACCCAGTACTTT. The rearrangement joins TRBV29-1 to TRBJ2-5; D not certain. The length of the CDR3 is 12 residues. CDR1 and CDR2 from the germline V gene are SQVTM and ANQGSEA.

To note about this clonotype: Being one base from a much bigger clone, this may be a read error. The CDR3 does not end in the conserved phenylalanine or tryptophan, so this is likely a read error. The V and J genes are TRBV6-5 and TRBJ2-2; D is possibly TRBD1 or TRBD2 (5 bases each). There are 12 residues in the CDR3. In germline, CDR1 is MNHEY, CDR2 SVGAGI. Trimming cost V 5 bases and J 6 bases, with 7 bases left between them. CDR3 in DNA: TGTGCCAGCAGTCGAGGGGCCGGGGAGCTGTTTGTT. Amino acids: CASSRGAGELFV.

This chain connects TRBV29-1 to TRBJ2-3; D is perhaps TRBD1 (6 bases). Germline-derived CDR1 and CDR2 are SQVTM and ANQGSEA. V lost 5 bases and J lost 8, with 20 bases in between. The CDR3 totals 14 residues. The CDR3 sequence: CSVSGPGVSGTQYF. CDR3 DNA: TGCAGCGTTTCCGGGCCAGGGGTGTCAGGTACGCAGTATTTT.

With regard to this clonotype: The junction does not match germline at one end; this may be a read error. V gene TRBV11-3 combines with J gene TRBJ1-1; D is ambiguous. CDR3 size: 13 residues. Germline CDR1 and CDR2: SGHNT and YENEEA. The CDR3 DNA sequence: TGTGCCAGTAGCTTAGCTGTTAACACTGAAGCTTCCTTT. Translating gives CASSLAVNTEASF.

Notes on this clonotype: A read error may account for a junction end that differs from germline. The chain carries TRBV5-6 and TRBJ2-7; a weak D match, TRBD1 (5 bases). The CDR3 length is 15 residues. CDR1 is SGHDT and CDR2 is YYEEEE in the germline V gene. This CDR3 reads CASSRTWIGSYEQDF. CDR3 in DNA: TGTGCCAGCAGTCGGACATGGATCGGGTCTTACGAGCAGGACTTC.